A single sample is the source of the 7 T cell receptor beta chains below, sequenced in a study of molecular identifiers for immune sequencing clone quantification. TCRdb redid the calling of the PCR reads with MiXCR, one entry per CDR3 protein. The table includes about 640,000 distinct CDR3 sequences, approximately 20% detected once. Sequenced: naive CD8+ T cells from blood, with Jurkat cell RNA spiked in. The subset is: FACS-sorted CD8+CD4-CCR7+CD45RA+ naive T cells. These receptors came from a human donor in good health. Some libraries in this study had Jurkat cell RNA spiked in.

This clonotype was observed at least ten times. The chain employs TRBV4-1 and TRBJ2-7, with D unclear. V was clipped by 4 bases and J by 3 bases, with 7 bases between them. The CDR3 extends over 12 amino acids. The germline gives CDR1 MGHRA, CDR2 YSYEKL. The CDR3 DNA reads as TGCGCCAGCAGCCCGGACCACTACGAGCAGTACTTC. Translated, it gives CASSPDHYEQYF.

The sample holds many counts of this clonotype. The chain links TRBV4-1 to TRBJ1-1; D is possibly TRBD1 (5 bases). CDR3 size: 13 residues. Trimming shortened V by 3 bases and J by 3 bases, and 8 bases separated the two germline ends. Germline V gives CDR1 MGHRA, CDR2 YSYEKL. The CDR3 DNA reads TGCGCCAGCAGCCAGGGGGAGGACACTGAAGCTTTCTTT. Amino acids: CASSQGEDTEAFF.

As regards this clonotype: A much more abundant neighbour one base away suggests this may be a read error. J is TRBJ2-3 and V is TRBV30; 10 bases are shared with TRBD2. Germline V gene data show CDR1 as GTSNPN and CDR2 as SVGIG (reference sequence). The CDR3 totals 15 residues. Trimming removed 0 bases from V and 4 bases from J; junction bases left unmatched: 4. This CDR3 is CAWSVKAGGPDTQYF. The CDR3 coding sequence is TGTGCCTGGAGTGTAAAAGCGGGGGGGCCAGATACGCAGTATTTT. The complete variable domain, with remaining parts taken from reference TRBV30 and TRBJ2-3, reads SQTIHQWPATLVQPVGSPLSLECTVEGTSNPNLYWYRQAAGRGLQLLFYSVGIGQISSEVPQNLSASRPQDRQFILSSKKLLLSDSGFYLCAWSVKAGGPDTQYFGPGTRLTVL.

A word on this clonotype: Possible read error: a much larger clone is one base away. J is TRBJ1-2 and V is TRBV7-9; 8 nucleotides align to TRBD1. After removal of 5 bases from V and 4 bases from J, the junction contained 6 bases not matched to a gene. Germline V gives CDR1 SEHNR, CDR2 FQNEAQ (reference sequence). This CDR3 is built from 14 residues. The DNA of the CDR3 is TGTGCCAGCAGCCCGACAGGGGCGTGCTATGGCTACACCTTC. The encoded protein is CASSPTGACYGYTF.

Many counts were recorded for this clonotype. The chain uses TRBV5-1 and TRBJ1-1, with D maybe TRBD1 (6 bases). Germline V gene sequence: CDR1 SGHRS, CDR2 YFSETQ. CDR3 length: 14 residues. V was shortened by 0 bases and J by 11 bases, with 17 bases between the two germline ends. The CDR3 sequence is CASSLADRSTLAFF. As DNA, the CDR3 is TGCGCCAGCAGCTTGGCCGACAGGTCGACTTTGGCTTTCTTT.

The sample holds many counts of this clonotype. J is TRBJ1-5 and V is TRBV15; no reliable D call. Germline CDR1 and CDR2: LNHNV and YYDKDF (reference sequence). This CDR3 is 13 amino acids long. V shed 4 bases and J shed 2 bases, with 6 bases lying between them. The CDR3 DNA reads as TGTGCCACCAGCACGGAGGGCAATCAGCCCCAGCATTTT. The encoded protein is CATSTEGNQPQHF.

A few counts support this clonotype. The V and J genes are TRBV5-8 and TRBJ2-5; TRBD1 matches at 8 bases. This CDR3 is built from 14 residues. Germline CDR1 SGHTS, CDR2 YDEGEE. J was trimmed by 8 bases and V by 4 bases; bases with no gene match: 10. The CDR3 spells CASSPGTGTATQYF. CDR3 nucleotides: TGTGCCAGCAGCCCCGGGACAGGCACCGCAACCCAGTACTTC.